The sequence of this T cell receptor beta chain was determined in a study of OX40 agonist ivuxolimab in advanced cancers. Turning to the study itself: Ivuxolimab is a fully human IgG2 antibody that activates OX40 (CD134). Participants, 75% to 85% male, averaged about 56 years of age, ranging from about 20 to 79.

The CDR3 loop spans 13 amino acids. Germline CDR1 MNHEY, CDR2 SMNVEV (reference sequence). Trimming left V 6 bases short and J 3 bases short, with 12 bases between. Method: immunoSEQ multiplex PCR; TCRdb's copy keeps in-frame clones and lacks some. The data show around 84,000 clones, 92% seen once. The chain links TRBV27 to TRBJ2-7; perhaps TRBD1 as D (6 bases). This receptor was identified in an adult with an advanced solid tumor such as melanoma, head and neck, liver or kidney cancer. Sequencing used CD4+ or CD8+ T cells sorted from blood, obtained in a trial of the OX40 agonist ivuxolimab. The CDR3 nucleotides are TGTGCCAGCAGCAGGGACAATGACTACGAGCAGTACTTC. As protein: CASSRDNDYEQYF.